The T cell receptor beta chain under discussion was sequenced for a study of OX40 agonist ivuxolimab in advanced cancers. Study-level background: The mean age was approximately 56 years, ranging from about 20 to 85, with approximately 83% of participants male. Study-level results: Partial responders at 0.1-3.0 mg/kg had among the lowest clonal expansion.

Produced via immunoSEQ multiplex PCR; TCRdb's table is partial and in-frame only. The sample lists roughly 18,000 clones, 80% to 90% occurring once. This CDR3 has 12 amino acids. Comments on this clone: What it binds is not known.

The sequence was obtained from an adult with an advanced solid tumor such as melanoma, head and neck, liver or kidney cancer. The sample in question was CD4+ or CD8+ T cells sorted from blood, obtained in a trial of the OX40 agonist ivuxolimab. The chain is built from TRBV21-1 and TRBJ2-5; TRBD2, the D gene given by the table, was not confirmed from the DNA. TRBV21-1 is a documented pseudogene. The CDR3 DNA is TGTGCCAGCAGCGACCCTAGGGAGACCCAGTACTTC. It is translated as CASSDPRETQYF.